This passage covers 24 T cell receptor beta chains from one sample sequenced in a study of T cell clones after liver transplantation. Method: immunoSEQ multiplex PCR; TCRdb's copy keeps in-frame clones and lacks some. This sample carries some 110,000 clones, approximately 85% of them seen once, and the ten largest clones take 0.8% to 1%. The starting material was CD4+ T cells from blood, obtained before liver transplant. These receptors all come from a human donor who received a liver transplant.

This clone was picked up one time. The CDR3 DNA reads as TGCGCCAGCAGCTCTATCGGACAGGCCCCAGATACGCAGTATTTT. As protein: CASSSIGQAPDTQYF. The chain recombines TRBV5-1 with TRBJ2-3; 7 positions agree with TRBD1. This CDR3 is built from 15 residues. Trimming at V came to 3 bases and at J to 4 bases, leaving 8 bases not matched to a gene. Germline values: CDR1 SGHRS, CDR2 YFSETQ.

The chain recombines TRBV7-8 with TRBJ1-6; perhaps TRBD1 as D (5 bases). The ends were cut back, 1 base at V and 8 bases at J, with 12 bases in the middle. Germline values: CDR1 SGHVS, CDR2 FQNEAQ. The CDR3 covers 15 residues. CDR3 sequence reads: CASSLVGLSDSPLHF. The CDR3 DNA follows: TGTGCCAGCAGCTTAGTGGGACTGAGTGATTCACCCCTCCACTTT.

This chain connects TRBV5-1 to TRBJ2-3; 14 nucleotides agree with TRBD2. The CDR3 spans 17 residues. V dropped 2 bases and J dropped 1; count of bases not matched to a gene: 3. CDR1 SGHRS and CDR2 YFSETQ come from the germline V gene. The CDR3 region has the DNA TGCGCCAGCAGCTTAGGGACTAGCGGGAGTCGCACAGATACGCAGTATTTT. Its translation is CASSLGTSGSRTDTQYF.

J is TRBJ1-1 and V is TRBV28; D remains unclear. Trimming took 11 bases from V and 6 from J, leaving 22 bases between them. CDR1 MDHEN and CDR2 SYDVKM come from the germline V gene. This CDR3 comprises 14 residues. The CDR3 loop reads CALGPRTDTPEAFF. The CDR3, as DNA: TGTGCCTTAGGACCACGAACTGATACCCCTGAAGCTTTCTTT.

This chain uses TRBV18 with TRBJ2-1, with D maybe TRBD1 (6 bases). The germline V gene has CDR1 KGHSH and CDR2 LQKENI. Trimming pared 3 bases from V and 9 bases from J, leaving 15 bases between. The CDR3 is made up of 14 amino acids. The CDR3 loop reads CASSPGDIPVEQFF. The CDR3 nucleotides are TGTGCCAGCTCACCCGGGGACATCCCCGTTGAGCAGTTCTTC.

The chain uses TRBV18 and TRBJ1-2; possible D gene TRBD1, 6 bases. Germline lookup yields CDR1 KGHSH and CDR2 LQKENI. The CDR3 contains 14 residues. V was cut by 6 bases and J by 6 bases, with 17 bases left in between. CDR3 protein: CASSQGLAYDGYTF. CDR3 sequence (DNA): TGTGCCAGCTCCCAGGGGCTTGCCTACGATGGCTACACCTTC.

This clone was seen once. The chain combines TRBV27 with TRBJ2-1, with 9 positions matching TRBD2. V trimming: 3 bases; J trimming: 2 bases; junction bases outside the gene matches: 8. CDR1 MNHEY and CDR2 SMNVEV come from the germline V gene (reference sequence). The CDR3 runs to 17 residues. The CDR3 DNA reads TGTGCCAGCAGTTTGGGGCGGGAGGGCCTAGCCTACAATGAGCAGTTCTTC. As protein: CASSLGREGLAYNEQFF.

The chain has TRBV7-2 and TRBJ1-2; 7 positions agree with TRBD1. Per the germline V gene, CDR1 is SGHTA and CDR2 is FQGNSA. The trim removed 5 bases at V and 4 bases at J, leaving 4 bases unmatched. The CDR3 runs to 13 residues. The CDR3 DNA follows: TGTGCCAGCAGCATTGGGACAGCCTATGGCTACACCTTC. It codes for CASSIGTAYGYTF.

This chain connects TRBV6-1 to TRBJ1-5; TRBD1 matches 7 bases. Per germline, CDR1 MNHNS and CDR2 SASEGT. V lost 7 bases to trimming and J lost 0 bases; unmatched junction nucleotides: 6. The CDR3 sequence is 15 residues long. The CDR3 DNA follows: TGTGCCAGCAACTTACAGGGGAATAGCAATCAGCCCCAGCATTTT. This translates into CASNLQGNSNQPQHF.

CDR3 residues: CASSEYWRASGRAHEQYF. CDR3 DNA sequence: TGTGCCAGCAGTGAATACTGGAGGGCTAGCGGGAGAGCCCACGAGCAGTACTTC. The rearrangement joins TRBV6-1 to TRBJ2-7; the match to TRBD2 covers 10 bases. The CDR3 is 18 amino acids. Germline CDR1 is MNHNS and CDR2 is SASEGT. Trimming cost V 2 bases and J 5 bases; bases outside gene matches: 15.

The table lists this clone with a few counts. The chain is built from TRBV7-2 and TRBJ2-4, with 7 nucleotides matching TRBD1. The CDR3 is made up of 13 amino acids. J gave up 9 bases and V 5 bases, and 7 bases lay outside the gene matches. Germline V gene lookup returns CDR1 SGHTA and CDR2 FQGNSA. The CDR3: CASSARQGTIQYF. The CDR3, as DNA: TGTGCCAGCAGCGCCAGACAGGGTACCATTCAGTACTTC.

The chain joins TRBV20-1 to TRBJ2-1, with D unresolved. CDR3 length: 11 residues. V dropped 6 bases and J dropped 6 bases, with 9 bases sitting between them. The germline V gene encodes CDR1 DFQATT and CDR2 SNEGSKA (reference sequence). The CDR3 loop reads CSAITGNEQFF. CDR3 nucleotides: TGCAGTGCCATTACGGGCAATGAGCAGTTCTTC.

This chain connects TRBV7-2 to TRBJ1-5; maybe TRBD1 (5 bases). The CDR3 contains 16 residues. CDR1 and CDR2 from the germline V gene are SGHTA and FQGNSA. V was shortened by 1 base and J by 4 bases, with 14 bases between the two germline ends. CDR3 DNA: TGTGCCAGCAGCTTAGAAGGCAGGGTGGGTAATCAGCCCCAGCATTTT. The encoded protein is CASSLEGRVGNQPQHF. The whole variable domain, remainder taken from reference TRBV7-2 and TRBJ1-5, is GAGVSQSPSNKVTEKGKDVELRCDPISGHTALYWYRQSLGQGLEFLIYFQGNSAPDKSGLPSDRFSAERTGGSVSTLTIQRTQQEDSAVYLCASSLEGRVGNQPQHFGDGTRLSIL.

J is TRBJ2-2 and V is TRBV5-4; a weak D match, TRBD2 (6 bases). Germline V gene sequence: CDR1 SGHNT, CDR2 YYREEE (reference sequence). The V and J ends lost 3 bases and 3 bases respectively, with 9 bases between them. This CDR3 has 14 amino acids. DNA for the CDR3: TGTGCCAGCAGCTCAGCTAGCGACACCGGGGAGCTGTTTTTT. It codes for CASSSASDTGELFF.

V gene TRBV18 combines with J gene TRBJ2-3, with D tentatively TRBD2 (6 bases). The CDR3 loop spans 16 amino acids. Trimming shortened V by 1 base and J by 6 bases, and 17 bases separated the two germline ends. Germline V gene sequence: CDR1 KGHSH, CDR2 LQKENI. CDR3 residues: CASSPLPSRGTDTQYF. As DNA, the CDR3 is TGTGCCAGCTCACCACTGCCTAGCCGGGGGACGGATACGCAGTATTTT.

CDR3 loop: CASSGTSGATFGRNEQFF. In nucleotides, the CDR3 is TGTGCCAGCAGTGGGACTAGCGGAGCTACCTTTGGCAGGAATGAGCAGTTCTTC. This sequence joins TRBV2 and TRBJ2-1; TRBD2 matches at 10 bases. This CDR3 is 18 amino acids long. With 4 bases clipped from V and 7 bases from J, the junction kept 16 bases outside the gene matches. Germline-derived CDR1 and CDR2 are SNHLY and FYNNEI.

CDR3 sequence: CASSYGTATSNQPQHF. DNA of the CDR3: TGTGCCAGCAGTTACGGGACAGCTACTAGCAATCAGCCCCAGCATTTT. The chain carries TRBV28 and TRBJ1-5; 7 nucleotides align to TRBD1. The V gene's germline CDR1 is MDHEN and CDR2 SYDVKM. The CDR3 extends over 16 amino acids. V lost 4 bases to trimming and J lost 0 bases; unmatched junction nucleotides: 6.

The V call is TRBV11-3, the J call TRBJ2-3, with D perhaps matching TRBD1 or TRBD2 (5 bases each). CDR1 and CDR2 (germline): SGHNT, YENEEA. This CDR3 is 13 amino acids long. V shed 6 bases and J shed 0 bases, with 7 bases lying between them. CDR3 residues: CASRGPSTDTQYF. DNA of the CDR3: TGTGCCAGCAGGGGACCTAGCACAGATACGCAGTATTTT.

The chain joins TRBV7-2 to TRBJ1-4; 7 positions match TRBD1. The CDR3 runs to 15 residues. V shed 1 base, J shed 5 bases, and the junction held 4 bases outside the gene matches. Germline V gene data show CDR1 as SGHTA and CDR2 as FQGNSA. The CDR3 here is CASSLDRGTNEKLFF. Written as DNA, the CDR3 is TGTGCCAGCAGCTTAGACAGGGGTACAAATGAAAAACTGTTTTTT.

The rearrangement links TRBV5-1 to TRBJ2-7; 12 bases align to TRBD1. The germline CDR1 and CDR2 sequences are SGHRS and YFSETQ. This CDR3 comprises 17 residues. The junction had 13 bases not matched to a gene; V was cut back by 5 bases and J by 4 bases. In DNA, the CDR3 is TGCGCCAGCAGTCGGGGACAGGGGGCCGTGGGTGGGTACGAGCAGTACTTC. It encodes CASSRGQGAVGGYEQYF.

This sequence joins TRBV18 and TRBJ2-5, with D hard to call. This CDR3 comprises 13 residues. Germline V gene sequence: CDR1 KGHSH, CDR2 LQKENI. Deletions cut 3 bases from V and 5 bases from J, with 10 bases between. In nucleotides, the CDR3 is TGTGCCAGCTCACCTTCTTTGGGGGAGACCCAGTACTTC. This gives the protein CASSPSLGETQYF. The whole variable domain, filled in from reference TRBV18 and TRBJ2-5, reads NAGVMQNPRHLVRRRGQEARLRCSPMKGHSHVYWYRQLPEEGLKFMVYLQKENIIDESGMPKERFSAEFPKEGPSILRIQQVVRGDSAAYFCASSPSLGETQYFGPGTRLLVL.

The table lists this clone with many counts. The chain joins TRBV5-6 to TRBJ1-5; 7 bases are a match to TRBD1. The CDR3 is 15 amino acids. V was clipped by 1 base and J by 2 bases; unmatched bases: 3. Germline CDR1 and CDR2: SGHDT and YYEEEE. The CDR3 loop reads CASSLYDRGNQPQHF. The CDR3 nucleotides are TGTGCCAGCAGCTTGTACGACAGGGGCAATCAGCCCCAGCATTTT.

This clone was seen a few times. CDR3 sequence (DNA): TGCAGCGTTGCGGCAGGGCACCTCTCTGGAAACACCATATATTTT. Amino acids: CSVAAGHLSGNTIYF. The V and J genes are TRBV29-1 and TRBJ1-3; D is perhaps TRBD1 (5 bases). In germline, CDR1 is SQVTM, CDR2 ANQGSEA. The CDR3 has 15 residues. V was pared by 4 bases and J by 0 bases, with 13 bases between.

The J gene is TRBJ1-3, the V gene TRBV28; a weak D match, TRBD1 (6 bases). Germline CDR1 and CDR2: MDHEN and SYDVKM. This CDR3 spans 16 amino acids. Trimming left V 3 bases short and J 2 bases short, with 14 bases between. CDR3 bases: TGTGCCAGCAGTTTCACAGGGCAGCGAACTGGAAACACCATATATTTT. It is translated as CASSFTGQRTGNTIYF.